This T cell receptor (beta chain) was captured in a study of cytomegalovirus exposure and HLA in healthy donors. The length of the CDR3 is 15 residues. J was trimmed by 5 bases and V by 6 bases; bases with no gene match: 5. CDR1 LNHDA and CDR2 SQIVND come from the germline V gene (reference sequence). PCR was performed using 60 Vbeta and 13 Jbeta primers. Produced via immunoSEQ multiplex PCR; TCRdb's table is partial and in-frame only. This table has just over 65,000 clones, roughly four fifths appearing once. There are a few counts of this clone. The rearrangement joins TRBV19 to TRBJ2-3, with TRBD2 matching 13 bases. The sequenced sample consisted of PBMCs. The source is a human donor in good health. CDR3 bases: TGTGCCAGTAGACAACTAGCGGGGGGGAGAGATACGCAGTATTTT. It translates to CASRQLAGGRDTQYF.